This entry describes one T cell receptor beta chain. The record originates from a study of blood T cell repertoires in COVID-19. The CDR3 totals 14 residues. Looked up from germline, CDR1 is SNHLY and CDR2 is FYNNEI. The V end was cut by 4 bases, the J end by 6 bases, with 15 bases between. The data were produced by immunoSEQ multiplex PCR, yet TCRdb's version contains in-frame clones alone and is incomplete. The table records about 140,000 clones, about 79% of them present only once. Sequencing used PBMCs or T cells enriched from blood (not recorded which). This clonotype was sampled from a woman in her forties or fifties who had recovered from COVID-19. This chain connects TRBV2 to TRBJ1-1, with D possibly TRBD1 on 6 matching bases. The CDR3 spells CASSVAGGYAEAFF. The CDR3 DNA reads as TGTGCCAGCAGTGTCGCGGGGGGCTACGCTGAAGCTTTCTTT.